A single sample is the source of the 22 T cell receptor beta chains below, sequenced in a study of T cells in Graves' hyperthyroidism and ophthalmopathy. TCR beta CDR3 regions were amplified from RNA. An initial round of RT-PCR targeting the TCR CDR3 relied on the HTBI primer set. TCRdb re-called the multiplex PCR reads with MiXCR, one entry per CDR3 protein. The sample holds about 640,000 distinct CDR3 sequences, 20% to 25% seen once. The sequencing sample was made of blood. The origin of the receptors is a man aged 30-40 years with Graves' ophthalmopathy.

At least ten counts were recorded for this clonotype. The chain employs TRBV6-1 and TRBJ2-1; 11 nucleotides line up with TRBD2. The CDR3 length is 15 residues. Germline CDR1 reads MNHNS; CDR2 reads SASEGT. Unmatched junction bases numbered 3, after V lost 8 bases and J lost 0 bases. The CDR3 loop is CASGGTSGSYNEQFF. CDR3 nucleotides: TGTGCCAGCGGCGGGACTAGCGGCTCCTACAATGAGCAGTTCTTC.

The sample holds a few counts of this clonotype. The chain uses TRBV10-2 and TRBJ2-7; TRBD1 aligns across 10 bases. The V and J ends lost 3 bases and 6 bases, in that order; junction bases with no gene match: 5. CDR1 and CDR2 from the germline V gene are WSHSY and SAAADI. CDR3 length equals 14 residues. The CDR3 reads CASSELRTGGEQYF. The CDR3, as DNA: TGCGCCAGCAGTGAATTACGGACAGGGGGCGAGCAGTACTTC.

The chain couples TRBV5-1 to TRBJ1-2, with D possibly TRBD1 on 5 matching bases. Germline V CDR1 and CDR2: SGHRS, YFSETQ. Trimming stripped 0 bases from V and 6 bases from J, with 6 bases between. The length of the CDR3 is 12 residues. The CDR3 here is CASSLAGNGYTF. CDR3 sequence (DNA): TGCGCCAGCAGCTTGGCAGGGAATGGCTACACCTTC.

This clonotype was counted at least ten times. V is TRBV3-1 and J is TRBJ1-2; unclear D gene. Trimming took off 7 bases at V and 3 bases at J, with 15 bases between the two ends. Per germline, CDR1 LGHDT and CDR2 YNNKEL (reference sequence). The CDR3 contains 14 residues. CDR3 nucleotide sequence: TGTGCCAGCACTCGTCGGGAAGCAGACTATGGCTACACCTTC. It codes for CASTRREADYGYTF. Full variable domain (remainder filled in from reference TRBV3-1 and TRBJ1-2): DTAVSQTPKYLVTQMGNDKSIKCEQNLGHDTMYWYKQDSKKFLKIMFSYNNKELIINETVPNRFSPKSPDKAHLNLHINSLELGDSAVYFCASTRREADYGYTFGSGTRLTVV.

The chain recombines TRBV2 with TRBJ2-5; D unresolved. The CDR3 loop spans 13 amino acids. Per the germline V gene, CDR1 is SNHLY and CDR2 is FYNNEI. Deletions cut 4 bases from V and 2 bases from J, with 8 bases between. The CDR3 bases are TGTGCCAGCAGTGCGGGCAGGCAAGAGACCCAGTACTTC. Amino acid sequence: CASSAGRQETQYF.

This clonotype was detected many times. The V gene is TRBV18, the J gene TRBJ2-7, with D possibly TRBD2 on 5 matching bases. From germline, CDR1 is KGHSH and CDR2 LQKENI. V was trimmed by 3 bases and J by 0 bases, leaving 9 bases between them. CDR3 length equals 14 residues. In nucleotides, the CDR3 is TGTGCCAGCTCACCCGGAGGTTACTCCTACGAGCAGTACTTC. This codes for CASSPGGYSYEQYF.

This clonotype was observed many times. V usage is TRBV6-1 and J usage is TRBJ2-5, with a possible D match to TRBD2 (6 bases). The CDR3 is 14 residues long. Trimming shortened V by 3 bases and J by 5 bases, and 13 bases separated the two germline ends. Germline CDR1 MNHNS, CDR2 SASEGT. The DNA of the CDR3 is TGTGCCAGCAGTGACCGGGGAGGTTGGGAGACCCAGTACTTC. Translation: CASSDRGGWETQYF.

This rearrangement joins TRBV6-2 or TRBV6-3 to TRBJ2-3; TRBD2 agrees at 8 bases. After removal of 0 bases from V and 2 bases from J, the junction contained 4 bases not matched to a gene. From germline, CDR1 is MNHEY and CDR2 SVGEGT. The CDR3 runs to 16 residues. The CDR3 DNA sequence: TGTGCCAGCAGTTACTCGGGGACTAGGCCCACAGATACGCAGTATTTT. Amino acids: CASSYSGTRPTDTQYF.

This clonotype was counted once. A much bigger clone sits one base away, suggesting this may be a read error. J is TRBJ1-5 and V is TRBV6-1; D is possibly TRBD1 (6 bases). The germline gives CDR1 MNHNS, CDR2 SASEGT. Trimming stripped 6 bases from V and 1 base from J, with 13 bases between. The CDR3 spans 15 residues. CDR3 sequence reads: CASRGRGRSNQPQHF. The DNA for the CDR3 is TGTGCCAGCAGAGGCAGGGGAAGGAGCAATCAGCCCCAGCATTTT.

This clonotype appeared many times. The J gene is TRBJ2-1, the V gene TRBV20-1; TRBD2 aligns across 10 bases. With 0 bases clipped from V and 5 bases from J, the junction kept 13 bases outside the gene matches. This CDR3 region has 18 residues. Germline V CDR1 and CDR2: DFQATT, SNEGSKA (reference sequence). CDR3 sequence: CSARDLVASGRGDNEQFF. DNA for the CDR3: TGCAGTGCTAGAGATCTGGTTGCGAGCGGGAGGGGAGACAATGAGCAGTTCTTC.

The V and J genes are TRBV7-3 and TRBJ2-2; TRBD2 matches 8 bases. The CDR3 consists of 16 residues. V was pared by 5 bases and J by 5 bases, with 10 bases of the junction left unmatched. Germline values: CDR1 SGHTA, CDR2 FQGTGA. This CDR3 reads CASSPPGRARTGELFF. Written as DNA, the CDR3 is TGTGCCAGCAGCCCCCCCGGGAGGGCCCGGACCGGGGAGCTGTTTTTT.

This chain connects TRBV6-1 to TRBJ2-7; no reliable D call. The CDR3 consists of 13 residues. V shed 1 base and J shed 5 bases, with 9 bases lying between them. Germline CDR1 reads MNHNS; CDR2 reads SASEGT. CDR3: CASSEGGGDEQYF. The CDR3 coding sequence is TGTGCCAGCAGTGAAGGAGGTGGGGACGAGCAGTACTTC.

A single count supports this clonotype. The chain links TRBV5-5 to TRBJ1-4, with 8 bases identical to TRBD1. With 4 bases clipped from V and 8 bases from J, the junction kept 10 bases outside the gene matches. Germline CDR1 and CDR2: SGHKS and YYEKEE (reference sequence). The CDR3 runs to 15 residues. CDR3 loop: CASSPTGDPREKLFF. The CDR3 DNA sequence: TGTGCCAGCAGCCCGACAGGGGATCCAAGAGAAAAACTGTTTTTT. The entire variable domain, with the rest obtained from reference TRBV5-5 and TRBJ1-4, is as follows: DAGVTQSPTHLIKTRGQQVTLRCSPISGHKSVSWYQQVLGQGPQFIFQYYEKEERGRGNFPDRFSARQFPNYSSELNVNALLLGDSALYLCASSPTGDPREKLFFGSGTQLSVL.

This chain links TRBV20-1 with TRBJ1-6; D possibly corresponds to TRBD1 (6 bases). The V end lost 4 bases, the J end lost 8 bases, and 18 bases lay between the germline ends. The CDR3 is 15 residues long. CDR1 and CDR2 (germline): DFQATT, SNEGSKA (reference sequence). CDR3 in DNA: TGCAGTGCTATGCCGGGGGCAGCCAAACATTCACCCCTCCACTTT. This codes for CSAMPGAAKHSPLHF.

Regarding this clonotype: A clone one base away is much larger, so this may be a read error. The chain joins TRBV30 to TRBJ1-1; D uncertain. CDR1 and CDR2 (germline): GTSNPN, SVGIG (reference sequence). This CDR3 region has 13 residues. V lost 3 bases and J lost 4, with 12 bases in between. CDR3 amino acids: CAWRGKVGTEAFF. For the CDR3, the DNA is TGTGCCTGGAGGGGGAAGGTGGGCACTGAAGCTTTCTTT.

This clonotype occurred a few times. The chain employs TRBV4-1 and TRBJ2-7; no definite D call. Per the germline V gene, CDR1 is MGHRA and CDR2 is YSYEKL. Trimming left V 1 base short and J 3 bases short, with 16 bases between. The length of the CDR3 is 16 residues. In DNA form, the CDR3 reads TGCGCCAGCAGCCAAGCGGAGTCCCTATTTAACTACGAGCAGTACTTC. Amino acid sequence: CASSQAESLFNYEQYF.

This chain joins TRBV28 and TRBJ2-3; either TRBD1 or TRBD2 may fit D (7 bases each). The CDR3 is 15 residues long. CDR1 and CDR2 (germline): MDHEN, SYDVKM. The germline V and J ends were trimmed by 5 bases and 4 bases, with 16 bases remaining between them. The CDR3 nucleotides read TGTGCCAGCAGTCCACCATCAGGGGGGGCAGATACGCAGTATTTT. This encodes CASSPPSGGADTQYF.

The chain joins TRBV27 to TRBJ2-7; no reliable D call. Germline V gives CDR1 MNHEY, CDR2 SMNVEV (reference sequence). V was clipped by 0 bases and J by 6 bases, with 9 bases between them. The CDR3 totals 13 residues. CDR3 nucleotides: TGTGCCAGCAGTTTATCGGGTTTTAGCGAGCAGTACTTC. Translating it yields CASSLSGFSEQYF.

This clonotype was found many times. The rearrangement links TRBV7-2 to TRBJ2-7; 9 positions match TRBD2. Germline loops: CDR1 SGHTA, CDR2 FQGNSA. Trimming at V came to 4 bases and at J to 7 bases, leaving 11 bases not matched to a gene. This CDR3 has 15 amino acids. The CDR3 nucleotides read TGTGCCAGCAGCTCAGATCTAGCGGGAAGTGGTGAGCAGTACTTC. Its protein product is CASSSDLAGSGEQYF.

The rearrangement joins TRBV2 to TRBJ2-7; TRBD2 matches at 7 bases. The V segment lost 6 bases and the J segment 4 bases; nucleotides outside the gene matches: 12. The CDR3 runs to 15 residues. Germline lookup yields CDR1 SNHLY and CDR2 FYNNEI. The CDR3 region has the DNA TGTGCCAGCAGGCGATCAGGACTAGGGAAATACGAGCAGTACTTC. It is translated as CASRRSGLGKYEQYF.

This clonotype came up many times. V is TRBV13 and J is TRBJ2-7, with D perhaps matching TRBD1 (6 bases). The CDR3 totals 16 residues. V dropped 5 bases and J dropped 0 bases, with 17 bases sitting between them. The V gene's germline CDR1 is PRHDT and CDR2 FYEKMQ (reference sequence). In nucleotides, the CDR3 is TGTGCCAGCAGCATACTACAGGGCGCCTTCTCCTACGAGCAGTACTTC. Translation gives CASSILQGAFSYEQYF.

The chain is built from TRBV7-9 and TRBJ2-7, with a possible D match to TRBD2 (6 bases). CDR1 and CDR2 from the germline V gene are SEHNR and FQNEAQ (reference sequence). V was shortened by 3 bases and J by 6 bases, with 12 bases between the two germline ends. CDR3 length equals 13 residues. CDR3 sequence (DNA): TGTGCCAGCAGCTTTGCGGGAAGGGTCGAGCAGTACTTC. It translates to CASSFAGRVEQYF.